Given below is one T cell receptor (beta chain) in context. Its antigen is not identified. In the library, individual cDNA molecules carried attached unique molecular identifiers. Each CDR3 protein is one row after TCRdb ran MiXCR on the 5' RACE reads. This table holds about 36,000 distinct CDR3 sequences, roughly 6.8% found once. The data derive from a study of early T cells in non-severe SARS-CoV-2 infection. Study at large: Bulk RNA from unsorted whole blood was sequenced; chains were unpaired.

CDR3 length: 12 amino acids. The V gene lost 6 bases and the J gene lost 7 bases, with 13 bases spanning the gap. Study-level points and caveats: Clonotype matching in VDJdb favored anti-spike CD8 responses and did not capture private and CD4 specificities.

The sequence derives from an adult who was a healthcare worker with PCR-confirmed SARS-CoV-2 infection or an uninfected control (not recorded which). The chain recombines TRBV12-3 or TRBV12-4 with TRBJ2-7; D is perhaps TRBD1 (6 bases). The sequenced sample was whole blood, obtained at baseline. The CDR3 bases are TGTGCCAGCAGCAACAGGGCTTCTGAGCAGTACTTC. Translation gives CASSNRASEQYF.